These 30 T cell receptor beta chains share one sample of origin, sequenced in a study of OX40 agonist ivuxolimab in advanced cancers. Repertoires were generated with immunoSEQ multiplex PCR, while TCRdb's copy carries only in-frame clones and drops some. The repertoire holds about 150,000 clones, with roughly 94% as singletons. Sequenced here: CD4+ or CD8+ T cells sorted from blood, sampled in a trial of the OX40 agonist ivuxolimab. The receptors here all came from an adult with an advanced solid tumor such as melanoma, head and neck, liver or kidney cancer.

On this clone: The same CDR3 arises from other DNA sequences in this sample as well. The chain combines TRBV18 with TRBJ2-7; TRBD1 matches 9 bases. Germline CDR1 and CDR2: KGHSH and LQKENI. The V gene end was trimmed by 3 bases and the J gene end by 2 bases; junction bases not matched to a gene: 2. The CDR3 sequence is 14 residues long. The CDR3 protein is CASSPGQGAYEQYF. The CDR3 nucleotides are TGTGCCAGCTCACCGGGACAGGGAGCCTACGAGCAGTACTTC.

The chain employs TRBV18 and TRBJ1-5, with 8 nucleotides matching TRBD1. The CDR3 sequence is 14 residues long. CDR1 and CDR2 from the germline V gene are KGHSH and LQKENI. V trimming: 3 bases; J trimming: 8 bases; junction bases outside the gene matches: 6. The CDR3 DNA reads as TGTGCCAGCTCACCCTACGACAGGGGAAAGCCCCAGCATTTT. Translating gives CASSPYDRGKPQHF. The variable domain in full, completed from reference TRBV18 and TRBJ1-5, reads NAGVMQNPRHLVRRRGQEARLRCSPMKGHSHVYWYRQLPEEGLKFMVYLQKENIIDESGMPKERFSAEFPKEGPSILRIQQVVRGDSAAYFCASSPYDRGKPQHFGDGTRLSIL.

The gene calls are TRBV6-6 and TRBJ1-2; D not resolved. This CDR3 is built from 12 residues. Per germline, CDR1 MNHNY and CDR2 SVGAGI (reference sequence). Trimming removed 0 bases from V and 3 bases from J, with 2 bases in between. CDR3 protein: CASSYSDYGYTF. The CDR3 DNA follows: TGTGCCAGCAGTTACTCGGACTATGGCTACACCTTC.

This chain uses TRBV5-1 with TRBJ1-1, with D perhaps matching TRBD1 (6 bases). CDR1 and CDR2 from the germline V gene are SGHRS and YFSETQ. V shed 6 bases and J shed 5 bases, with 14 bases lying between them. The CDR3 totals 13 residues. This CDR3 reads CASIGQLRTEAFF. The CDR3 DNA follows: TGCGCCAGCATCGGACAGTTACGGACTGAAGCTTTCTTT.

The CDR3 sequence: CASSSAGVYGYTF. CDR3 in DNA: TGTGCCAGCAGCTCTGCAGGGGTGTATGGCTACACCTTC. The gene calls are TRBV9 and TRBJ1-2; D might be TRBD1 (6 bases). Trimming took off 4 bases at V and 5 bases at J, with 12 bases between the two ends. This CDR3 region has 13 residues. CDR1 is SGDLS, CDR2 YYNGEE, per germline.

The chain employs TRBV15 and TRBJ2-5; 12 bases are shared with TRBD2. V trimming: 3 bases; J trimming: 9 bases; junction bases outside the gene matches: 14. The CDR3 extends over 17 amino acids. Germline V gene sequence: CDR1 LNHNV, CDR2 YYDKDF (reference sequence). In DNA form, the CDR3 reads TGTGCCACCAGCAGTCTTAAGAGAGGACTAGCGGGGATGTCCCAGTACTTC. Its protein product is CATSSLKRGLAGMSQYF.

This clone has just one count. J is TRBJ2-2 and V is TRBV5-1; tentatively, D is TRBD2 (5 bases). The CDR3 runs 14 residues. The V gene's germline CDR1 is SGHRS and CDR2 YFSETQ. V was pared by 4 bases and J by 3 bases, with 10 bases between. CDR3 DNA sequence: TGCGCCAGCAGCGCAGGACTTTACACCGGGGAGCTGTTTTTT. Translating it yields CASSAGLYTGELFF.

The chain employs TRBV6-1 and TRBJ2-5; 12 bases match TRBD2. This CDR3 has 16 residues. V was pared by 0 bases and J by 5 bases, with 4 bases of the junction left unmatched. The germline CDR1 and CDR2 sequences are MNHNS and SASEGT. In nucleotides, the CDR3 is TGTGCCAGCAGTGAAGCGCGACTAGCGGGGGCGGAGACCCAGTACTTC. Protein: CASSEARLAGAETQYF.

This clone has just one count. The chain couples TRBV7-2 to TRBJ2-5, with D maybe TRBD1 (5 bases). Between the trimmed V and J ends, which lost 4 bases and 1 base, there was a span of 13 bases. The CDR3 sequence is 15 residues long. Germline V CDR1 and CDR2: SGHTA, FQGNSA. The DNA of the CDR3 is TGTGCCAGCAGCTCCCTCTTGGGGCTCCAAGAGACCCAGTACTTC. As protein: CASSSLLGLQETQYF.

The chain couples TRBV2 to TRBJ2-2, with TRBD1 identical over 9 bases. CDR1 is SNHLY, CDR2 FYNNEI, per germline. V trimming: 8 bases; J trimming: 4 bases; junction bases outside the gene matches: 5. The CDR3 has 14 residues. This chain's CDR3 is CASRDRVGTGELFF. The CDR3 nucleotides are TGTGCCAGCCGGGACAGGGTGGGCACCGGGGAGCTGTTTTTT.

The J gene is TRBJ2-4, the V gene TRBV6-5, with TRBD2 matching 7 bases. V gave up 0 bases and J gave up 6 bases; unmatched junction bases: 2. Germline V gene lookup returns CDR1 MNHEY and CDR2 SVGAGI. The CDR3 is made up of 14 amino acids. The CDR3 sequence: CASSYSREGNIQYF. CDR3 bases: TGTGCCAGCAGTTACTCGAGGGAGGGAAACATTCAGTACTTC.

The V gene is TRBV11-2, the J gene TRBJ2-2, with TRBD2 matching 15 bases. CDR1 is SGHAT and CDR2 is FQNNGV in the germline V gene. J was trimmed by 3 bases and V by 5 bases; bases with no gene match: 7. The CDR3 spans 18 residues. CDR3 nucleotides: TGTGCCAGCAGCCCGGGACTAGCGGGAGGAGGTTACACCGGGGAGCTGTTTTTT. Protein: CASSPGLAGGGYTGELFF. The variable domain in full, completed from reference TRBV11-2 and TRBJ2-2, reads EAGVAQSPRYKIIEKRQSVAFWCNPISGHATLYWYQQILGQGPKLLIQFQNNGVVDDSQLPKDRFSAERLKGVDSTLKIQPAKLEDSAVYLCASSPGLAGGGYTGELFFGEGSRLTVL.

The V gene is TRBV27, the J gene TRBJ2-7; 9 bases match TRBD1. This CDR3 spans 15 amino acids. V was pared by 2 bases and J by 5 bases, with 7 bases of the junction left unmatched. Germline V gene data show CDR1 as MNHEY and CDR2 as SMNVEV (reference sequence). CDR3 coding DNA: TGTGCCAGCAGTTTAGCCCCGAGGGACAGGGACGAGCAGTACTTC. Translating it yields CASSLAPRDRDEQYF.

Only a few counts were recorded for this clone. Germline is not matched at one junction end, which may reflect a read error. V and J are TRBV2 and TRBJ1-5; D gene unclear. CDR3 length equals 16 residues. The germline CDR1 and CDR2 sequences are SNHLY and FYNNEI. For the CDR3, the DNA is TGTGCCAGCAGCGAAGCAGGCGGGAGGAGCAATCAGCCCCAGCATTTT. Its translation is CASSEAGGRSNQPQHF. Full variable domain (outside the CDR3, taken from reference TRBV2 and TRBJ1-5): EPEVTQTPSHQVTQMGQEVILRCVPISNHLYFYWYRQILGQKVEFLVSFYNNEISEKSEIFDDQFSVERPDGSNFTLKIRSTKLEDSAMYFCASSEAGGRSNQPQHFGDGTRLSIL.

V and J are TRBV11-2 and TRBJ2-5, with 8 bases lining up with TRBD2. Per the germline V gene, CDR1 is SGHAT and CDR2 is FQNNGV. CDR3 length equals 16 residues. After removal of 2 bases from V and 7 bases from J, the junction contained 12 bases not matched to a gene. CDR3 protein: CASSLQRGSYRGTQYF. The CDR3 bases are TGTGCCAGCAGCTTACAGCGGGGGTCGTACCGGGGGACCCAGTACTTC.

This clone was found once. The CDR3 protein is CASSHRDRGSNYGYTF. The CDR3 DNA sequence: TGTGCCAGCAGTCATAGGGACAGGGGATCCAACTATGGCTACACCTTC. The V and J genes are TRBV27 and TRBJ1-2; 10 positions match TRBD1. CDR3 length: 16 residues. Trimming removed 5 bases from V and 2 bases from J; junction bases left unmatched: 8. Germline CDR1 is MNHEY and CDR2 is SMNVEV (reference sequence).

This clone has a single count. The CDR3 here is CASSLAPGTGGDQPQHF. As DNA, the CDR3 is TGCGCCAGCAGCTTGGCCCCCGGGACAGGGGGAGATCAGCCCCAGCATTTT. This chain connects TRBV5-1 to TRBJ1-5; 11 nucleotides agree with TRBD1. The CDR3 totals 17 residues. The germline V gene has CDR1 SGHRS and CDR2 YFSETQ. Unmatched junction bases numbered 7, after V lost 0 bases and J lost 5 bases.

The chain joins TRBV9 to TRBJ1-6; D is unclear. Trimming removed 5 bases from V and 3 bases from J, with 9 bases in between. The germline CDR1 and CDR2 sequences are SGDLS and YYNGEE. This CDR3 comprises 14 residues. CDR3 loop: CASRSTGYNSPLHF. The CDR3 DNA follows: TGTGCCAGCAGAAGCACCGGCTATAATTCACCCCTCCACTTT.

V and J are TRBV6-5 and TRBJ1-1, with D maybe TRBD1 (5 bases). The CDR3 loop spans 12 amino acids. Germline V gene sequence: CDR1 MNHEY, CDR2 SVGAGI. V lost 2 bases and J lost 5, with 6 bases in between. CDR3: CASSYGGTEAFF. Written as DNA, the CDR3 is TGTGCCAGCAGTTACGGGGGAACTGAAGCTTTCTTT.

The chain recombines TRBV5-4 with TRBJ2-3; 10 bases are shared with TRBD2. Trimming cost V 2 bases and J 5 bases; bases outside gene matches: 11. Germline assignment: CDR1 SGHNT and CDR2 YYREEE (reference sequence). The CDR3 has 17 amino acids. The CDR3 protein is CASSLFPLAGAEDTQYF. The CDR3 DNA reads as TGTGCCAGCAGCTTATTTCCCCTAGCGGGAGCGGAAGATACGCAGTATTTT.

The chain joins TRBV6-1 to TRBJ2-6; no firm D call. V lost 5 bases, J lost 0 bases, and 8 bases lay in between. CDR3 length: 15 residues. CDR1 is MNHNS, CDR2 SASEGT, per germline. The CDR3 sequence is CASSLHSSGANVLTF. The CDR3 DNA is TGTGCCAGCAGTCTGCACAGCTCTGGGGCCAACGTCCTGACTTTC.

The rearrangement uses TRBV28 and TRBJ1-1; 7 positions match TRBD1. V shed 5 bases, J shed 9 bases, and the junction held 12 bases outside the gene matches. The CDR3 has 14 residues. Germline CDR1 reads MDHEN; CDR2 reads SYDVKM. CDR3 DNA sequence: TGTGCCAGCAGTCTATCAGGGGGGACTCTCCAAGCTTTCTTT. It codes for CASSLSGGTLQAFF.

V and J are TRBV7-2 and TRBJ2-1, with 13 bases matching TRBD2. This CDR3 has 20 amino acids. V dropped 0 bases and J dropped 1; count of bases not matched to a gene: 9. CDR1 is SGHTA, CDR2 FQGNSA, per germline. CDR3 residues: CASSLAATSGGRWSYNEQFF. The CDR3 DNA sequence: TGTGCCAGCAGCTTAGCTGCGACTAGCGGGGGGCGGTGGTCCTACAATGAGCAGTTCTTC.

In nucleotides, the CDR3 is TGTGCCAGCAGTCCTCGCTCCTTACAGGGGGCTGGGGCCAACGTCCTGACTTTC. Protein: CASSPRSLQGAGANVLTF. The rearrangement links TRBV7-2 to TRBJ2-6; 8 bases are shared with TRBD1. Germline V gives CDR1 SGHTA, CDR2 FQGNSA. V shed 6 bases and J 2 bases; nucleotides not matched to a gene: 12. The CDR3 is 18 amino acids.

The V and J genes are TRBV21-1 and TRBJ2-7; TRBD2 reflects the table's D call only, with no check against the DNA. TRBV21-1 is a known pseudogene. CDR3 size: 14 residues. CDR3 DNA: TGTGCCAGCAGCACGGAGCGGGCGTTCTACGAGCAGTACTTC. Residues: CASSTERAFYEQYF.

In its sample, this clone was seen a few times. The chain has TRBV6-4 and TRBJ1-1, with D possibly being TRBD1 (6 bases). V was trimmed by 6 bases and J by 7 bases, leaving 18 bases between them. CDR1 and CDR2 from the germline V gene are MRHNA and SNTAGT. The CDR3 loop spans 14 amino acids. The CDR3 loop reads CASRATGIQGEAFF. The CDR3 coding sequence is TGTGCCAGCAGGGCAACAGGGATTCAGGGTGAAGCTTTCTTT.

The chain carries TRBV18 and TRBJ2-5; a possible D gene is TRBD2 (5 bases). CDR3 length: 13 residues. V was trimmed by 3 bases and J by 2 bases, leaving 7 bases between them. CDR1 KGHSH and CDR2 LQKENI come from the germline V gene. CDR3 DNA: TGTGCCAGCTCACCTCAGCGGCAAGAGACCCAGTACTTC. Translated, it gives CASSPQRQETQYF. The whole variable domain, remainder taken from reference TRBV18 and TRBJ2-5, is NAGVMQNPRHLVRRRGQEARLRCSPMKGHSHVYWYRQLPEEGLKFMVYLQKENIIDESGMPKERFSAEFPKEGPSILRIQQVVRGDSAAYFCASSPQRQETQYFGPGTRLLVL.

V is TRBV9 and J is TRBJ2-3, with TRBD2 matching 8 bases. Germline CDR1 SGDLS, CDR2 YYNGEE. With V trimmed by 5 bases and J by 1 base, 15 bases remained unmatched. This CDR3 is 18 amino acids long. The CDR3, as DNA: TGTGCCAGCAGGAGGGGTACTAGCGGTCTTCAAGGCACAGATACGCAGTATTTT. Amino acids: CASRRGTSGLQGTDTQYF.

The chain links TRBV19 to TRBJ1-1, with 8 bases fitting TRBD1. The length of the CDR3 is 14 residues. Germline assignment: CDR1 LNHDA and CDR2 SQIVND (reference sequence). V trimming: 6 bases; J trimming: 1 base; junction bases outside the gene matches: 4. CDR3 nucleotide sequence: TGTGCCAGTAGCCCAGGGGGCTGGAACACTGAAGCTTTCTTT. Amino acid sequence: CASSPGGWNTEAFF. Supplemented by reference TRBV19 and TRBJ1-1, the full variable domain reads DGGITQSPKYLFRKEGQNVTLSCEQNLNHDAMYWYRQDPGQGLRLIYYSQIVNDFQKGDIAEGYSVSREKKESFPLTVTSAQKNPTAFYLCASSPGGWNTEAFFGQGTRLTVV.

This chain connects TRBV18 to TRBJ2-6; D not certain. This CDR3 has 15 residues. CDR1 and CDR2 (germline): KGHSH, LQKENI. V lost 2 bases and J 0 bases, leaving 5 bases between the germline ends. CDR3 nucleotides: TGTGCCAGCTCACCATCCCCCTCTGGGGCCAACGTCCTGACTTTC. It specifies CASSPSPSGANVLTF.